These 18 T cell receptor beta chains were sequenced from one sample in a study of T cell responses to AZD1222 COVID-19 vaccine. Repertoires were generated with immunoSEQ multiplex PCR, while TCRdb's copy carries only in-frame clones and drops some. The sample contains tens of thousands of clones, 75% to 90% of which appear only once. Here the sequenced sample was peripheral blood, taken on day 0 of AZD1222 vaccination. The source is an adult in good health.

This chain joins TRBV30 and TRBJ1-2; TRBD1 agrees at 7 bases. V was clipped by 1 base and J by 6 bases; unmatched bases: 8. Germline values: CDR1 GTSNPN, CDR2 SVGIG (reference sequence). This CDR3 spans 14 amino acids. The CDR3 coding sequence is TGTGCCTGGAGTGGGGGACAGAACTGGCATGGCTACACCTTC. Translated: CAWSGGQNWHGYTF.

V is TRBV4-1 and J is TRBJ1-4; D is perhaps TRBD1 (5 bases). The CDR3 spans 16 residues. Trimming pared 3 bases from V and 0 bases from J, leaving 11 bases between. CDR1 and CDR2 (germline): MGHRA, YSYEKL. CDR3 sequence: CASSQAQGATNEKLFF. As DNA, the CDR3 is TGCGCCAGCAGCCAGGCTCAGGGAGCAACTAATGAAAAACTGTTTTTT.

V and J are TRBV7-2 and TRBJ2-5, with 11 positions matching TRBD1. The germline CDR1 and CDR2 sequences are SGHTA and FQGNSA. Unmatched junction bases numbered 16, after V lost 4 bases and J lost 3 bases. The CDR3 covers 19 residues. The CDR3 loop is CASSSSLMVGQGVKETQYF. The CDR3 DNA follows: TGTGCCAGCAGCTCGTCTCTCATGGTGGGACAGGGGGTTAAAGAGACCCAGTACTTC.

The rearrangement links TRBV7-8 to TRBJ2-2; 7 bases fit TRBD2. With V trimmed by 3 bases and J by 6 bases, 7 bases remained unmatched. The length of the CDR3 is 15 residues. Germline V gene sequence: CDR1 SGHVS, CDR2 FQNEAQ. As DNA, the CDR3 is TGTGCCAGCAGCTTGAGGCGGGAGAGGGCCGGGGAGCTGTTTTTT. Amino acid sequence: CASSLRRERAGELFF.

The rearrangement links TRBV6-5 to TRBJ1-3; D gene unclear. Germline CDR1 is MNHEY and CDR2 is SVGAGI. V was shortened by 0 bases and J by 0 bases, with 9 bases between the two germline ends. The CDR3 runs to 16 residues. The CDR3 DNA sequence: TGTGCCAGCAGTTACTCAACCGTAGGCTCTGGAAACACCATATATTTT. This encodes CASSYSTVGSGNTIYF.

V is TRBV7-2 and J is TRBJ1-4, with D uncertain. Trimming took 3 bases from V and 8 from J, leaving 13 bases between them. Germline CDR1 and CDR2: SGHTA and FQGNSA. This CDR3 is built from 14 residues. In DNA form, the CDR3 reads TGTGCCAGCAGCTTCGACATTGGCGTCGAAAAACTGTTTTTT. This translates into CASSFDIGVEKLFF. The variable domain in full, completed from reference TRBV7-2 and TRBJ1-4, reads GAGVSQSPSNKVTEKGKDVELRCDPISGHTALYWYRQSLGQGLEFLIYFQGNSAPDKSGLPSDRFSAERTGGSVSTLTIQRTQQEDSAVYLCASSFDIGVEKLFFGSGTQLSVL.

This clone appeared a single time. The rearrangement joins TRBV4-1 to TRBJ1-2; D uncertain. The germline V gene encodes CDR1 MGHRA and CDR2 YSYEKL. This CDR3 region has 15 residues. V lost 0 bases to trimming and J lost 8 bases, with 16 bases between them. The chain's CDR3 is CASSQDRSTTSGYTF. Here the CDR3 DNA reads TGCGCCAGCAGCCAAGATCGGAGTACCACGAGCGGCTACACCTTC.

This chain connects TRBV4-1 to TRBJ1-4, with a weak D call TRBD1 (5 bases). CDR1 and CDR2 (germline): MGHRA, YSYEKL. V dropped 5 bases and J dropped 0 bases, with 13 bases sitting between them. The CDR3 is made up of 16 amino acids. The CDR3 DNA is TGCGCCAGCAGCATGGGCAGGGCCGCAACTAATGAAAAACTGTTTTTT. The encoded protein is CASSMGRAATNEKLFF.

J is TRBJ1-5 and V is TRBV6-5; D is possibly TRBD1 (6 bases). V was pared by 8 bases and J by 0 bases, with 11 bases between. Germline V gene sequence: CDR1 MNHEY, CDR2 SVGAGI. This CDR3 is built from 14 residues. This CDR3 reads CASRGGASNQPQHF. The CDR3 bases are TGTGCCAGCCGGGGGGGGGCTAGCAATCAGCCCCAGCATTTT.

The chain couples TRBV5-4 to TRBJ2-1; no reliable D call. This CDR3 contains 16 residues. V shed 0 bases and J shed 5 bases, with 15 bases lying between them. Germline CDR1 is SGHNT and CDR2 is YYREEE (reference sequence). CDR3 DNA: TGTGCCAGCAGCTTGGGAGTTACCGCACGCAACAATGAGCAGTTCTTC. Protein sequence: CASSLGVTARNNEQFF.

The chain carries TRBV11-3 and TRBJ2-3, with 15 positions matching TRBD2. The CDR3 consists of 17 residues. V lost 3 bases to trimming and J lost 2 bases; unmatched junction nucleotides: 3. Germline V CDR1 and CDR2: SGHNT, YENEEA. For the CDR3, the DNA is TGTGCCAGCAGCTTGAGGACTAGCGGGAGGGCCACAGATACGCAGTATTTT. Protein sequence: CASSLRTSGRATDTQYF.

This clone was observed a handful of times. CDR3 DNA: TGTGCCAGCAGCCAAGGTATCTCGAGCACCGGGGAGCTGTTTTTT. This encodes CASSQGISSTGELFF. The V and J genes are TRBV3-1 (or the pseudogene TRBV3-2) and TRBJ2-2; D is uncertain. Trimming left V 1 base short and J 4 bases short, with 10 bases between. CDR1 and CDR2 (germline): LGHDT, YNNKEL (reference sequence). The CDR3 contains 15 residues.

The chain is built from TRBV15 and TRBJ2-7; 8 nucleotides agree with TRBD2. J gave up 7 bases and V 2 bases, and 7 bases lay outside the gene matches. Germline V gene lookup returns CDR1 LNHNV and CDR2 YYDKDF (reference sequence). The CDR3 is 14 amino acids. The CDR3 region is CATSRTSGRREQYF. CDR3 DNA sequence: TGTGCCACCAGCAGAACAAGCGGGAGAAGAGAGCAGTACTTC.

The chain has TRBV6-5 and TRBJ1-1; no clear D gene. Germline V gene sequence: CDR1 MNHEY, CDR2 SVGAGI. The CDR3 has 13 residues. Trimming shortened V by 5 bases and J by 1 base, and 8 bases separated the two germline ends. The CDR3 reads CASSLRANTEAFF. The CDR3 region has the DNA TGTGCCAGCAGTCTACGGGCGAACACTGAAGCTTTCTTT.

The rearrangement joins TRBV9 to TRBJ2-1, with 13 positions matching TRBD2. Germline CDR1 reads SGDLS; CDR2 reads YYNGEE. J lost 7 bases, V lost 2 bases, and 3 bases had no gene match. This CDR3 is built from 15 residues. The DNA of the CDR3 is TGTGCCAGCAGCGTCCGACTAGCGGGAGGAAATGAGCAGTTCTTC. It translates to CASSVRLAGGNEQFF. The full variable domain, rest sourced from reference TRBV9 and TRBJ2-1, is DSGVTQTPKHLITATGQRVTLRCSPRSGDLSVYWYQQSLDQGLQFLIQYYNGEERAKGNILERFSAQQFPDLHSELNLSSLELGDSALYFCASSVRLAGGNEQFFGPGTRLTVL.

The chain employs TRBV9 and TRBJ2-7, with 12 bases aligning to TRBD2. The CDR3 spans 16 residues. Unmatched junction bases numbered 4, after V lost 0 bases and J lost 3 bases. The germline CDR1 and CDR2 sequences are SGDLS and YYNGEE. The CDR3 region is CASSVEGLAGYYEQYF. In DNA, the CDR3 is TGTGCCAGCAGCGTAGAAGGACTAGCGGGGTACTACGAGCAGTACTTC. The full variable domain, in which reference TRBV9 and TRBJ2-7 provide the parts outside the CDR3, is DSGVTQTPKHLITATGQRVTLRCSPRSGDLSVYWYQQSLDQGLQFLIQYYNGEERAKGNILERFSAQQFPDLHSELNLSSLELGDSALYFCASSVEGLAGYYEQYFGPGTRLTVT.

This clone was observed a single time. The chain links TRBV5-4 to TRBJ2-1, with 7 positions matching TRBD2. The CDR3 runs to 13 residues. V lost 5 bases and J lost 8; bases outside the gene matches: 7. In germline, CDR1 is SGHNT, CDR2 YYREEE (reference sequence). DNA for the CDR3: TGTGCCAGCAGGCTCCAGCGGGGCGATGAGCAGTTCTTC. This sequence encodes CASRLQRGDEQFF.

The genes are TRBV5-5 and TRBJ1-2; D gene ambiguous. CDR3 size: 15 residues. Trimming stripped 0 bases from V and 2 bases from J, with 11 bases between. Germline-derived CDR1 and CDR2 are SGHKS and YYEKEE (reference sequence). The CDR3 DNA sequence: TGTGCCAGCAGCTTGGGTATAGAGCCCAACTATGGCTACACCTTC. It encodes CASSLGIEPNYGYTF. The variable domain in full, with the rest retrieved from reference TRBV5-5 and TRBJ1-2, is DAGVTQSPTHLIKTRGQQVTLRCSPISGHKSVSWYQQVLGQGPQFIFQYYEKEERGRGNFPDRFSARQFPNYSSELNVNALLLGDSALYLCASSLGIEPNYGYTFGSGTRLTVV.